These T cell receptor beta chains were read from a single sample in a study of blood T cell repertoires in COVID-19. Clones were sequenced by immunoSEQ multiplex PCR, and TCRdb holds only the in-frame ones, with some missing. The sample lists 400,000 to 450,000 clones; roughly 88% were seen once. Sequenced: peripheral blood. The receptor source for this set is a woman aged 25-40 years with active or convalescent COVID-19. The CDR3 runs from the conserved cysteine through the conserved F or W. The order of the fields is V gene, J gene, CDR3 protein.

TRBV9,TRBJ1-2,CASSVSLYPNYGYTF
TRBV7-9,TRBJ2-7,CASSLGSSGGAFHEQYF
TRBV28,TRBJ1-2,CASSPPLQGGYTF
TRBV2,TRBJ2-2,CASTRGRGENTGELFF
TRBV7-7,TRBJ2-3,CASRYAQGCTDTQYF
TRBV9,TRBJ2-3,CASSVELAPSADTQYF
TRBV27,TRBJ1-2,CASSLGGIGGYTF
TRBV27,TRBJ2-1,CASCSGEGPYNEQFF
TRBV6-5,TRBJ1-2,CAVRVTGNYGYTF
TRBV11-2,TRBJ2-3,CASASDPPDTQYF
TRBV7-9,TRBJ2-1,CASSSPPSGYEQFF
TRBV20-1,TRBJ2-7,CSASEPSGRDLREQYF
TRBV5-5,TRBJ2-2,CASRSGLAGANTNTGELFF
TRBV5-8,TRBJ1-5,CASSPGLVNQPQHF
TRBV20-1,TRBJ1-2,CSAAPHSTNTF
TRBV10-1,TRBJ2-2,CASGLAVTGELFF
TRBV3-1/TRBV3-2,TRBJ2-7,CASSHHWDNSYEQYF
TRBV4-2,TRBJ1-5,CASSRSGNQPQHF
TRBV18,TRBJ1-6,CASSQSSYNSPLHF
TRBV18,TRBJ1-2,CASSPITNNRGLRYGYTF
TRBV5-6,TRBJ2-7,CASSWGGASLSYEQYF
TRBV5-1,TRBJ1-1,CASSQMTGTNTEAFF
TRBV18,TRBJ1-3,CASSPPGTTAGNTIYF
TRBV18,TRBJ2-1,CASSENRRGRNNEQFF
TRBV21-1,TRBJ2-7,CASSKATWGLLYEQYF
TRBV5-1,TRBJ2-2,CASSPGTGSNTGELFF
TRBV25-1,TRBJ2-7,CASRDRGLYEQYF
TRBV5-6,TRBJ2-2,CASSPVTGNTGELFF
TRBV11-2,TRBJ2-4,CASSLDIWAEQTKNIQYF
TRBV5-1,TRBJ2-1,CASSSRGSSGVTNEQFF
TRBV3-1/TRBV3-2,TRBJ1-1,CATGGGMNTEAFF
TRBV10-3,TRBJ2-1,CAISPGSALTYNEQFF
TRBV27,TRBJ1-1,CASSLWVREMNTEAFF
TRBV9,TRBJ1-3,CASSFSGSSSGNTIYF
TRBV18,TRBJ1-3,CASSPWGPSGNTIYF
TRBV30,TRBJ1-3,CAWSEGYAGNTIYF
TRBV27,TRBJ2-3,CASSIAGTGVPDTQYF
TRBV27,TRBJ2-1,CASSRTGGSLILNEQFF
TRBV5-6,TRBJ1-2,CASSSGQGNYGYTF
TRBV2,TRBJ2-3,CASTGTNADTQYF